This T cell receptor beta chain is from a study of early T cells in non-severe SARS-CoV-2 infection. This clonotype has a handful of counts. CDR3 length: 15 residues. Trimming removed 5 bases from V and 4 bases from J; junction bases left unmatched: 8. Researchers attached unique molecular identifiers to individual cDNA molecules. Via MiXCR, TCRdb re-called the 5' RACE reads, giving one row per CDR3 protein. This table has around 45,000 distinct CDR3 sequences, roughly 4.2% appearing once. Sequencing input: whole blood. The chain joins TRBV12-3 or TRBV12-4 to TRBJ2-7; 10 bases match TRBD1. The sequence came from an adult who was a healthcare worker with PCR-confirmed SARS-CoV-2 infection or an uninfected control (not recorded which). The chain's CDR3 is CASSLRDRGIYEQYF. DNA for the CDR3: TGTGCCAGCAGTCTCCGGGACAGGGGAATATACGAGCAGTACTTC.